These 22 T cell receptor beta chains came from one sample sequenced in a study of cytomegalovirus exposure and HLA in healthy donors. Primers for the PCR totalled 60 Vbeta and 13 Jbeta. Clones were read by immunoSEQ multiplex PCR, and TCRdb kept only the in-frame ones, dropping some. Here the sample spans about 140,000 clones, roughly 74% being singletons. Specimen: PBMCs. The receptors originated from a man aged 35 to 55 in good health and CMV-seronegative.

About this clone itself: This specimen includes other DNA sequences encoding the same CDR3. The genes are TRBV11-2 and TRBJ2-7; 7 nucleotides line up with TRBD1. V was clipped by 9 bases and J by 4 bases; unmatched bases: 24. Looked up from germline, CDR1 is SGHAT and CDR2 is FQNNGV. The CDR3 is 18 residues long. DNA for the CDR3: TGTGCCAGTAGCCCGATCTCCCGTAGACAGGGCGAAGGGTACGAGCAGTACTTC. This gives the protein CASSPISRRQGEGYEQYF.

The chain's CDR3 is CASSTTSGGIGELFF. The DNA of the CDR3 is TGTGCCAGCAGCACCACTAGCGGGGGTATCGGGGAGCTGTTTTTT. The chain employs TRBV11-2 and TRBJ2-2, with 11 bases identical to TRBD2. V shed 5 bases, J shed 7 bases, and the junction held 6 bases outside the gene matches. There are 15 residues in the CDR3. CDR1 SGHAT and CDR2 FQNNGV come from the germline V gene. Together with reference TRBV11-2 and TRBJ2-2, the CDR3 gives the full variable domain: EAGVAQSPRYKIIEKRQSVAFWCNPISGHATLYWYQQILGQGPKLLIQFQNNGVVDDSQLPKDRFSAERLKGVDSTLKIQPAKLEDSAVYLCASSTTSGGIGELFFGEGSRLTVL.

This clone was seen a few times. The chain joins TRBV6-1 to TRBJ2-2; unclear D gene. Trimming took off 7 bases at V and 5 bases at J, with 11 bases between the two ends. The germline V gene encodes CDR1 MNHNS and CDR2 SASEGT. There are 13 residues in the CDR3. The CDR3 DNA reads TGTGCCAGCATGGCAGAACATACCGGGGAGCTGTTTTTT. Protein sequence: CASMAEHTGELFF.

V and J are TRBV7-3 and TRBJ1-2; 11 bases are a match to TRBD1. Trimming removed 5 bases from V and 8 bases from J; junction bases left unmatched: 10. The CDR3 is 15 residues long. Per the germline V gene, CDR1 is SGHTA and CDR2 is FQGTGA. CDR3 DNA sequence: TGTGCCAGCAGCCCACAGGGACAGGGGGTGGGCGGCTACACCTTC. Protein sequence: CASSPQGQGVGGYTF. The whole variable domain, filled in from reference TRBV7-3 and TRBJ1-2, reads GAGVSQTPSNKVTEKGKYVELRCDPISGHTALYWYRQSLGQGPEFLIYFQGTGAADDSGLPNDRFFAVRPEGSVSTLKIQRTERGDSAVYLCASSPQGQGVGGYTFGSGTRLTVV.

CDR3 coding DNA: TGTGCCAGCAGCGTAGGGGCCCGTCTGGGGGGTAGCTATGGCTACACCTTC. Translating gives CASSVGARLGGSYGYTF. The chain employs TRBV9 and TRBJ1-2, with TRBD1 as a possible D gene (5 bases). Germline loops: CDR1 SGDLS, CDR2 YYNGEE. The CDR3 sequence is 17 residues long. The ends were cut back, 0 bases at V and 4 bases at J, with 19 bases in the middle.

Worth noting for this clone: The sample has other DNA sequences that encode this CDR3 too. This rearrangement joins TRBV11-2 to TRBJ1-2; D is ambiguous. CDR1 is SGHAT and CDR2 is FQNNGV in the germline V gene. The V end lost 5 bases, the J end lost 11 bases, and 21 bases lay between the germline ends. The CDR3 runs to 14 residues. CDR3 sequence reads: CASSPMSGGRGYTF. The CDR3 DNA reads as TGTGCCAGCAGCCCGATGTCGGGAGGTCGTGGTTACACCTTC.

This clone was seen just once. The chain combines TRBV6-5 with TRBJ1-1; 8 nucleotides agree with TRBD1. The CDR3 length is 14 residues. Germline CDR1 MNHEY, CDR2 SVGAGI. The trim removed 5 bases at V and 1 base at J, leaving 3 bases unmatched. CDR3 DNA: TGTGCCAGCAGTGCCGGGACAGGGAACACTGAAGCTTTCTTT. It codes for CASSAGTGNTEAFF.

This chain connects TRBV5-6 to TRBJ2-1; TRBD1 might be the D (5 bases). CDR1 and CDR2 from the germline V gene are SGHDT and YYEEEE. With 2 bases removed from V and 0 bases from J, the gap between germline ends came to 12 bases. This CDR3 contains 16 residues. The CDR3 sequence: CASSLKYRSSYNEQFF. The DNA of the CDR3 is TGTGCCAGCAGCTTAAAGTACAGGAGCTCCTACAATGAGCAGTTCTTC.

V is TRBV7-9 and J is TRBJ1-2, with a weak D call TRBD1 (5 bases). CDR3 length: 15 amino acids. V was shortened by 4 bases and J by 1 base, with 13 bases between the two germline ends. The germline gives CDR1 SEHNR, CDR2 FQNEAQ (reference sequence). The CDR3 protein is CASSSGEGFNYGYTF. The CDR3, as DNA: TGTGCCAGCAGCTCTGGGGAGGGGTTTAACTATGGCTACACCTTC.

This clone has only a few counts. The chain is built from TRBV6-1 and TRBJ2-3, with TRBD2 matching over 10 bases. V was clipped by 8 bases and J by 8 bases; unmatched bases: 10. Germline values: CDR1 MNHNS, CDR2 SASEGT. This CDR3 comprises 14 residues. The CDR3 region is CASLYGTSEGTQYF. The CDR3 DNA follows: TGTGCCAGCCTATATGGGACTAGCGAGGGTACGCAGTATTTT.

This chain uses TRBV5-5 with TRBJ1-2; tentative D call: TRBD1 (5 bases). Germline assignment: CDR1 SGHKS and CDR2 YYEKEE (reference sequence). Trimming removed 3 bases from V and 2 bases from J, with 8 bases in between. The CDR3 sequence is 13 residues long. The CDR3 sequence: CASSWGGNYGYTF. As DNA, the CDR3 is TGTGCCAGCAGCTGGGGGGGAAACTATGGCTACACCTTC.

The V call is TRBV6-1, the J call TRBJ1-1, with 7 positions matching TRBD1. Germline V gives CDR1 MNHNS, CDR2 SASEGT. The J segment lost 4 bases and the V segment lost 2 bases, leaving 1 base of the junction unmatched. The CDR3 length is 13 residues. The CDR3 reads CASSESGGTEAFF. In nucleotides, the CDR3 is TGTGCCAGCAGTGAATCAGGGGGCACTGAAGCTTTCTTT.

This chain joins TRBV7-6 and TRBJ1-1; D call uncertain. Trimming took 1 base from V and 1 from J, leaving 4 bases between them. Germline CDR1 reads SGHVS; CDR2 reads FNYEAQ. The CDR3 spans 13 residues. For the CDR3, the DNA is TGTGCCAGCAGCTTAGGACAGAACACTGAAGCTTTCTTT. It is translated as CASSLGQNTEAFF.

In this sample, this clone turned up a few times. The rearrangement uses TRBV7-9 and TRBJ2-5, with 10 bases aligning to TRBD1. Trimming took 1 base from V and 4 from J; bases not matched to a gene: 0. The CDR3 contains 14 residues. Per germline, CDR1 SEHNR and CDR2 FQNEAQ (reference sequence). The CDR3, as DNA: TGTGCCAGCAGCTTAGGGACAGGGGGAGAGACCCAGTACTTC. Its translation: CASSLGTGGETQYF.

The rearrangement links TRBV4-1 to TRBJ2-5; TRBD2 matches at 11 bases. V lost 4 bases to trimming and J lost 1 base; unmatched junction nucleotides: 5. Per the germline V gene, CDR1 is MGHRA and CDR2 is YSYEKL. CDR3 size: 16 residues. The CDR3 DNA reads TGCGCCAGCAGCCTAACTAGCGGGGGTAGCCAAGAGACCCAGTACTTC. This gives the protein CASSLTSGGSQETQYF.

The rearrangement uses TRBV5-6 and TRBJ2-7, with TRBD1 identical over 8 bases. The V segment lost 4 bases and the J segment 3 bases; nucleotides outside the gene matches: 6. Germline CDR1 reads SGHDT; CDR2 reads YYEEEE. The CDR3 length is 14 residues. CDR3 nucleotides: TGTGCCAGCAGCGTGACAGGGGCTGGCTACGAGCAGTACTTC. Translated, it gives CASSVTGAGYEQYF.

The chain combines TRBV9 with TRBJ1-1; D gene unclear. This CDR3 contains 15 residues. In germline, CDR1 is SGDLS, CDR2 YYNGEE. V lost 0 bases to trimming and J lost 1 base, with 10 bases between them. The CDR3 reads CASSVVSGRNTEAFF. Here the CDR3 DNA reads TGTGCCAGCAGCGTAGTTTCAGGAAGGAACACTGAAGCTTTCTTT.

V is TRBV2 and J is TRBJ2-1, with 16 bases aligning to TRBD2. Germline trimming cut 5 bases from V and 0 bases from J; bases unmatched to any gene: 7. CDR3 size: 19 residues. Germline V gene lookup returns CDR1 SNHLY and CDR2 FYNNEI. The CDR3 sequence is CASSPGLAGGVSSYNEQFF. CDR3 in DNA: TGTGCCAGCAGTCCGGGACTAGCGGGGGGGGTAAGCTCCTACAATGAGCAGTTCTTC.

The V and J genes are TRBV10-2 and TRBJ1-6, with D hard to call. V lost 10 bases and J 0 bases, leaving 16 bases between the germline ends. The CDR3 spans 16 residues. Germline V gene data show CDR1 as WSHSY and CDR2 as SAAADI. As DNA, the CDR3 is TGCGCCACAGCGAGAGTGATCAGCTCCTATAATTCACCCCTCCACTTT. Protein sequence: CATARVISSYNSPLHF.

The genes are TRBV18 and TRBJ1-2; no clear D. Trimming stripped 3 bases from V and 4 bases from J, with 18 bases between. Germline V lookup: CDR1 KGHSH, CDR2 LQKENI. The length of the CDR3 is 16 residues. The CDR3 loop is CASSPLREGIGYGYTF. CDR3 coding DNA: TGTGCCAGCTCACCGCTTCGTGAGGGTATCGGCTATGGCTACACCTTC.

V and J are TRBV5-1 and TRBJ2-3, with D tentatively TRBD2 (6 bases). The germline V and J ends were trimmed by 3 bases and 1 base, with 9 bases remaining between them. Germline V gene sequence: CDR1 SGHRS, CDR2 YFSETQ. The CDR3 consists of 14 residues. Written as DNA, the CDR3 is TGCGCCAGCAGCTCAGGGACTGGCACAGATACGCAGTATTTT. This gives the protein CASSSGTGTDTQYF.

The chain has TRBV27 and TRBJ1-2, with D possibly matching TRBD1 (6 bases). The CDR3 is 14 amino acids. Germline V gives CDR1 MNHEY, CDR2 SMNVEV (reference sequence). Trimming took 5 bases from V and 3 from J, leaving 13 bases between them. The CDR3 DNA is TGTGCCAGCAGTCCCCGGACAGACTACTATGGCTACACCTTC. Translating gives CASSPRTDYYGYTF.